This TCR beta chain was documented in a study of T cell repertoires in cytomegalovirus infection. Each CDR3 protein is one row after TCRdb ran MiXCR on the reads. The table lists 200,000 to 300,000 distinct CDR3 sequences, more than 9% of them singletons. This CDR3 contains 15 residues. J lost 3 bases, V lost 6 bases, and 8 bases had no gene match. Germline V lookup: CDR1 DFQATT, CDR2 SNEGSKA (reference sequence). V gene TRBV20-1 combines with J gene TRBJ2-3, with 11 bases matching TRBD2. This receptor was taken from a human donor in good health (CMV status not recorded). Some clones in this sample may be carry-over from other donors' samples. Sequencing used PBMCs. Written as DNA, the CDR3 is TGCAGTGCGCCACCGACTAGCGGGAATACAGATACGCAGTATTTT. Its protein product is CSAPPTSGNTDTQYF.